The source of this TCR beta chain is a study of human T cells and chemical hapten exposure. Whole-study context: Patch tests containing 0.01% DPC, applied to the upper back, were read at 6 days.

TCRdb recomputed calls from the RACE reads with MiXCR, one row per CDR3 protein. The repertoire holds around 110,000 distinct CDR3 sequences, with 12% as singletons. Ten or more counts support this clonotype. Antigen unknown. The CDR3 loop spans 16 amino acids. Germline loops: CDR1 SGHTA, CDR2 FQGNSA. The V and J ends lost 5 bases and 0 bases respectively, with 16 bases between them. Study results and limitations: Expanded TCRs grouped into significantly more large CDR3 similarity clusters than controls produced.

Noted time point: patch test 1, 2 weeks after DPC sensitization. Sample treatment: therapeutic diphenylcyclopropenone sensitization with weekly scalp DPC. This receptor was identified in a woman in her 50s with alopecia areata. Some clones in this sample may be carry-over from other donors' samples. Specimen: whole blood, collected in connection with sensitization to the hapten diphenylcyclopropenone (DPC). The rearrangement links TRBV7-2 to TRBJ1-1, with D unclear. CDR3: CASSPNAPGMNTEAFF. The CDR3 region has the DNA TGTGCCAGCAGCCCAAATGCGCCGGGGATGAACACTGAAGCTTTCTTT.